Listed here are 21 T cell receptor beta chains from one sample, sequenced in a study of identical twins. TCRdb called the 5' RACE reads again in MiXCR, with one record for every CDR3 protein. The table includes hundreds of thousands of distinct CDR3 sequences, over 15% detected once. A further study also used this sample, focusing on T cells expressing NK-cell markers.

The sample was PBMCs. The receptor set was obtained from a woman aged 18-29 years in good health.

The genes are TRBV7-9 and TRBJ2-5; D remains unclear. Germline CDR1 reads SEHNR; CDR2 reads FQNEAQ (reference sequence). Trimming took 0 bases from V and 2 from J, leaving 7 bases between them. This CDR3 contains 14 residues. CDR3 nucleotides: TGTGCCAGCAGCTTAGCTAGACTTCAAGAGACCCAGTACTTC. Translation: CASSLARLQETQYF.

The chain has TRBV6-5 and TRBJ2-1, with TRBD2 matching over 12 bases. The V segment lost 2 bases and the J segment 7 bases; nucleotides outside the gene matches: 12. The CDR3 length is 18 residues. Germline loops: CDR1 MNHEY, CDR2 SVGAGI. The CDR3 region is CASSYPKPTSGRSNEQFF. Written as DNA, the CDR3 is TGTGCCAGCAGTTACCCTAAACCCACTAGCGGGAGGTCAAATGAGCAGTTCTTC.

This clonotype was seen only a few times. The chain uses TRBV10-2 and TRBJ2-3, with D maybe TRBD2 (5 bases). The CDR3 consists of 14 residues. With 3 bases removed from V and 4 bases from J, the gap between germline ends came to 11 bases. From germline, CDR1 is WSHSY and CDR2 SAAADI. The DNA for the CDR3 is TGCGCCAGCAGTGATCGGGGAAGACCAGATACGCAGTATTTT. Its translation: CASSDRGRPDTQYF.

The sample holds one count of this clonotype. V gene TRBV7-9 combines with J gene TRBJ2-2, with D tentatively TRBD2 (6 bases). CDR3 length: 15 residues. Germline CDR1 SEHNR, CDR2 FQNEAQ (reference sequence). Trimming pared 3 bases from V and 5 bases from J, leaving 13 bases between. The CDR3 spells CASSFVGGRTGELFF. The CDR3, as DNA: TGTGCCAGCAGCTTTGTCGGGGGACGTACCGGGGAGCTGTTTTTT. Supplemented by reference TRBV7-9 and TRBJ2-2, the full variable domain reads DTGVSQNPRHKITKRGQNVTFRCDPISEHNRLYWYRQTLGQGPEFLTYFQNEAQLEKSRLLSDRFSAERPKGSFSTLEIQRTEQGDSAMYLCASSFVGGRTGELFFGEGSRLTVL.

The V and J genes are TRBV6-1 and TRBJ2-3, with D hard to call. CDR3 size: 14 residues. Between the trimmed V and J ends, which lost 8 bases and 4 bases, there was a span of 16 bases. CDR1 and CDR2 from the germline V gene are MNHNS and SASEGT. The CDR3 nucleotides are TGTGCCAGCTGGGCCAAAGGTCGCCCAGATACGCAGTATTTT. Encoded protein: CASWAKGRPDTQYF.

As to this clonotype: It may be a read error: a sequence one base away is much more abundant. The chain employs TRBV5-6 and TRBJ2-1; TRBD2 is a possible D gene (5 bases). CDR3 length equals 10 residues. V was pared by 7 bases and J by 9 bases, with 8 bases between. Germline lookup yields CDR1 SGHDT and CDR2 YYEEEE. CDR3 amino acids: CASGEGEQFF. The CDR3 DNA reads TGTGCCAGCGGAGAGGGTGAGCAGTTCTTC.

This clonotype has more than one count but fewer than ten. The gene calls are TRBV20-1 and TRBJ1-1, with a weak D call TRBD1 (5 bases). CDR3 size: 13 residues. The germline V gene encodes CDR1 DFQATT and CDR2 SNEGSKA (reference sequence). Between the trimmed V and J ends, which lost 4 bases and 0 bases, there was a span of 9 bases. The CDR3 DNA follows: TGCAGTGCTACGGGACCTCTGAACACTGAAGCTTTCTTT. Its protein product is CSATGPLNTEAFF.

The chain recombines TRBV4-3 with TRBJ2-1; D is ambiguous. Per the germline V gene, CDR1 is LGHNA and CDR2 is YSLEER. The germline V and J ends were trimmed by 1 base and 4 bases, with 5 bases remaining between them. This CDR3 region has 13 residues. CDR3: CASSQVGYNEQFF. The CDR3 nucleotides are TGCGCCAGCAGCCAAGTTGGATACAATGAGCAGTTCTTC.

This clonotype was seen a few times. The CDR3 loop reads CASSVNGRTNYGYTF. DNA for the CDR3: TGTGCCAGCAGCGTAAACGGACGAACTAACTATGGCTACACCTTC. The V and J genes are TRBV9 and TRBJ1-2; no clear D. The CDR3 spans 15 residues. V was clipped by 1 base and J by 0 bases, with 10 bases between them. The germline V gene has CDR1 SGDLS and CDR2 YYNGEE.

A few counts support this clonotype. CDR3 nucleotides: TGTGCCAGCAGTTTAATCATCGCCTCTGGGGCCAACGTCCTGACTTTC. Residues: CASSLIIASGANVLTF. V and J are TRBV27 and TRBJ2-6; D is ambiguous. Trimming stripped 2 bases from V and 0 bases from J, with 8 bases between. CDR1 and CDR2 (germline): MNHEY, SMNVEV (reference sequence). This CDR3 has 16 residues.

This clonotype came up many times. J is TRBJ2-7 and V is TRBV3-1, with TRBD2 matching 7 bases. Trimming at V came to 7 bases and at J to 2 bases, leaving 5 bases not matched to a gene. Germline lookup yields CDR1 LGHDT and CDR2 YNNKEL (reference sequence). The CDR3 is made up of 13 amino acids. CDR3 DNA sequence: TGTGCCAGCACCAACCGGGGGGCCTACGAGCAGTACTTC. As protein: CASTNRGAYEQYF.

This clonotype was counted only a few times. V gene TRBV20-1 combines with J gene TRBJ2-5, with TRBD1 matching over 8 bases. The germline CDR1 and CDR2 sequences are DFQATT and SNEGSKA (reference sequence). This CDR3 has 14 amino acids. With 0 bases clipped from V and 8 bases from J, the junction kept 8 bases outside the gene matches. The chain's CDR3 is CSARDEGTGGTQYF. The CDR3 region has the DNA TGCAGTGCTAGAGATGAGGGGACAGGAGGCACCCAGTACTTC.

The rearrangement uses TRBV20-1 and TRBJ2-7; D not certain. Germline V gives CDR1 DFQATT, CDR2 SNEGSKA (reference sequence). With 0 bases removed from V and 1 base from J, the gap between germline ends came to 13 bases. This CDR3 spans 15 amino acids. The chain's CDR3 is CSARDRRVLSYEQYF. Here the CDR3 DNA reads TGCAGTGCTAGAGATAGACGGGTTCTGTCCTACGAGCAGTACTTC.

The rearrangement links TRBV20-1 to TRBJ1-3, with D unclear. The CDR3 spans 13 residues. CDR1 is DFQATT, CDR2 SNEGSKA, per germline (reference sequence). Trimming stripped 4 bases from V and 1 base from J, with 8 bases between. The CDR3 reads CSATDLSGNTIYF. The CDR3 DNA reads as TGCAGTGCTACAGACTTATCTGGAAACACCATATATTTT.

The chain links TRBV5-1 to TRBJ2-7; 7 nucleotides agree with TRBD1. Trimming took 0 bases from V and 3 from J; bases not matched to a gene: 6. This CDR3 has 15 amino acids. CDR1 is SGHRS, CDR2 YFSETQ, per germline. CDR3 nucleotides: TGCGCCAGCAGCTTGGTTGGGACAGAGGACTACGAGCAGTACTTC. This sequence encodes CASSLVGTEDYEQYF.

There are a few counts of this clonotype. The chain recombines TRBV7-2 with TRBJ1-6; D is ambiguous. The CDR3 contains 13 residues. From germline, CDR1 is SGHTA and CDR2 FQGNSA. V gave up 3 bases and J gave up 8 bases, with 8 bases separating them. CDR3 nucleotide sequence: TGTGCCAGCAGCTTTTGGGTGGATTCACCCCTCCACTTT. Protein product: CASSFWVDSPLHF.

The V call is TRBV9, the J call TRBJ1-1, with TRBD1 identical over 8 bases. Per germline, CDR1 SGDLS and CDR2 YYNGEE. Germline trimming cut 2 bases from V and 6 bases from J; bases unmatched to any gene: 6. The CDR3 spans 14 residues. The CDR3 region has the DNA TGTGCCAGCAGCGTCGGACAGGGTCGTCCTGAAGCTTTCTTT. This sequence encodes CASSVGQGRPEAFF.

The chain couples TRBV12-3 or TRBV12-4 to TRBJ2-1, with unresolved D. Trimming shortened V by 5 bases and J by 9 bases, and 11 bases separated the two germline ends. The CDR3 runs 12 residues. Written as DNA, the CDR3 is TGTGCCAGCAGTATGCTGCAGGTTGAGCAGTTCTTC. This encodes CASSMLQVEQFF.

V gene TRBV20-1 combines with J gene TRBJ2-2, with unresolved D. Deletions cut 0 bases from V and 5 bases from J, with 10 bases between. This CDR3 is 14 amino acids long. The germline gives CDR1 DFQATT, CDR2 SNEGSKA (reference sequence). CDR3 in DNA: TGCAGTGCTAGAGAGGGTGGTTGGACCGGGGAGCTGTTTTTT. It encodes CSAREGGWTGELFF.

V is TRBV7-9 and J is TRBJ1-1; D not resolved. V lost 5 bases, J lost 4 bases, and 17 bases lay in between. CDR1 SEHNR and CDR2 FQNEAQ come from the germline V gene (reference sequence). This CDR3 is built from 15 residues. CDR3 nucleotide sequence: TGTGCCAGCAGCCCCACAGCTACTGTGGGCACTGAAGCTTTCTTT. Translation gives CASSPTATVGTEAFF. Full variable domain (remainder filled in from reference TRBV7-9 and TRBJ1-1): DTGVSQNPRHKITKRGQNVTFRCDPISEHNRLYWYRQTLGQGPEFLTYFQNEAQLEKSRLLSDRFSAERPKGSFSTLEIQRTEQGDSAMYLCASSPTATVGTEAFFGQGTRLTVV.

The sample holds a few counts of this clonotype. The chain has TRBV2 and TRBJ1-1; maybe TRBD1 (5 bases). Germline values: CDR1 SNHLY, CDR2 FYNNEI. The CDR3 extends over 15 amino acids. Trimming shortened V by 1 base and J by 3 bases, and 12 bases separated the two germline ends. CDR3 residues: CASSEVGAGYTEAFF. For the CDR3, the DNA is TGTGCCAGCAGTGAAGTTGGGGCAGGCTACACTGAAGCTTTCTTT.